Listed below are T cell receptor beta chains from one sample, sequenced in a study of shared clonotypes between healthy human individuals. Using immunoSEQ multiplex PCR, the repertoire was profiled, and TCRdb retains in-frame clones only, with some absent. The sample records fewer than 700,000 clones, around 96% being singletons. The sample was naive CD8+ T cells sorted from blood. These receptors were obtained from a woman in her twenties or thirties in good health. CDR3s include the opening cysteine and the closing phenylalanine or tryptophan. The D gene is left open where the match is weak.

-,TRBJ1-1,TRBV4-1,CASSQVSVRNTEAFF,TGCGCCAGCAGCCAAGTATCGGTGAGGAACACTGAAGCTTTCTTT
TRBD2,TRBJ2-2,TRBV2,CASIGLAGVGELFF,TGTGCCAGCATCGGACTAGCGGGAGTTGGGGAGCTGTTTTTT
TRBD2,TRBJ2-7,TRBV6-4,CAISTTSGSSYEQYF,TGTGCCATCAGCACTACTAGCGGGAGCTCCTACGAGCAGTACTTC
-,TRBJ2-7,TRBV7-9,CASSLFWGYEQYF,TGTGCCAGCAGCTTATTCTGGGGGTACGAGCAGTACTTC
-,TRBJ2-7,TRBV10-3,CAITAAELEYEQYF,TGTGCCATCACCGCCGCCGAATTAGAGTACGAGCAGTACTTC
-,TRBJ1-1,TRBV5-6,CASSLWRRKLNTEAFF,TGTGCCAGCAGCTTGTGGAGGAGAAAGTTGAACACTGAAGCTTTCTTT
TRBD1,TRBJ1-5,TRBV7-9,CASSRTGLGQPQHF,TGTGCCAGCAGCCGGACAGGGTTGGGGCAGCCCCAGCATTTT
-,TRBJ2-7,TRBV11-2,CASSPGGGHYEQYF,TGTGCCAGCAGCCCAGGGGGGGGTCACTACGAGCAGTACTTC
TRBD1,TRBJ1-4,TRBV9,CASSGDRLDEKLFF,TGTGCCAGCAGCGGGGACAGACTTGATGAAAAACTGTTTTTT
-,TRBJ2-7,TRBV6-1,CASSEAGILYEQYF,TGTGCCAGCAGTGAGGCCGGGATCCTATACGAGCAGTACTTC
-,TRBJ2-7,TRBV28,CASSLFGSYEQYF,TGTGCCAGCAGTTTATTCGGGAGCTACGAGCAGTACTTC
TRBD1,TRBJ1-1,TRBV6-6,CASINGDRGSLAFF,TGTGCCAGCATTAACGGGGACAGGGGATCGTTGGCTTTCTTT
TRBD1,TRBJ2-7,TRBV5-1,CASSPHPGQEYEQYF,TGCGCCAGCAGCCCCCACCCGGGACAGGAGTACGAGCAGTACTTC
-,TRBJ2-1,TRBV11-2,CASSLGGHPYNEQFF,TGTGCCAGCAGCTTAGGGGGACACCCTTACAATGAGCAGTTCTTC